The 7 T cell receptor beta chains reported below all come from one sample, sequenced in a study of T cell responses to AZD1222 COVID-19 vaccine. Profiling relied on immunoSEQ multiplex PCR, and the TCRdb table lists in-frame clones only, not all of them. Of some 97,000 clones listed, 88% are singletons. The sequences come from peripheral blood, collected on day 0 of AZD1222 vaccination. Receptors originate from an adult in good health.

CDR3 protein: CASSQWDRYYGYTF. The CDR3 nucleotides are TGTGCCAGCAGCCAGTGGGACAGATACTATGGCTACACCTTC. V usage is TRBV5-6 and J usage is TRBJ1-2, with 7 positions matching TRBD1. CDR3 length: 14 amino acids. Germline CDR1 SGHDT, CDR2 YYEEEE. The junction had 6 bases not matched to a gene; V was cut back by 4 bases and J by 3 bases.

The genes are TRBV5-5 and TRBJ1-5, with 7 positions matching TRBD1. After removal of 3 bases from V and 2 bases from J, the junction contained 2 bases not matched to a gene. Looked up from germline, CDR1 is SGHKS and CDR2 is YYEKEE (reference sequence). The CDR3 length is 14 residues. CDR3 nucleotides: TGTGCCAGCAGCTCCGGGACAGGCAATCAGCCCCAGCATTTT. Translated: CASSSGTGNQPQHF.

As to this clone: One junction end disagrees with the germline gene, perhaps due to a read error. This chain connects TRBV9 to TRBJ1-4; D is possibly TRBD1 (5 bases). Germline-derived CDR1 and CDR2 are SGDLS and YYNGEE. CDR3 length equals 10 residues. CDR3 protein: CASSDRRDEF. Here the CDR3 DNA reads TGTGCCAGCAGCGACAGGCGAGACGAATTT.

This chain uses TRBV7-2 with TRBJ2-1, with 8 bases that match TRBD2. Looked up from germline, CDR1 is SGHTA and CDR2 is FQGNSA. This CDR3 has 14 residues. V was clipped by 1 base and J by 7 bases; unmatched bases: 3. This chain's CDR3 is CASSLGASGNEQFF. The CDR3 nucleotides read TGTGCCAGCAGCTTAGGTGCTAGCGGGAATGAGCAGTTCTTC.

The chain recombines TRBV21-1 with TRBJ2-1. TRBV21-1 is marked as a pseudogene. CDR3 length: 19 amino acids. This CDR3 is CASSNGGSDGVSSYNEQFF. Here the CDR3 DNA reads TGTGCCAGCAGCAATGGGGGTTCTGACGGGGTTAGCTCCTACAATGAGCAGTTCTTC.

On this clone: Other nucleotide sequences in the sample specify the same CDR3. This rearrangement joins TRBV24-1 to TRBJ1-1, with 10 bases identical to TRBD1. The CDR3 is 15 residues long. V lost 4 bases to trimming and J lost 3 bases; unmatched junction nucleotides: 4. From germline, CDR1 is KGHDR and CDR2 SFDVKD. In nucleotides, the CDR3 is TGTGCCACCAGTGACCCCGGGACAGGGGACACTGAAGCTTTCTTT. Translated: CATSDPGTGDTEAFF.

This sequence joins TRBV10-3 and TRBJ2-2, with D possibly being TRBD1 (5 bases). The CDR3 is 11 amino acids. The germline CDR1 and CDR2 sequences are ENHRY and SYGVKD. V lost 11 bases and J 6 bases, leaving 10 bases between the germline ends. The CDR3 reads CAAKGAGELFF. The CDR3 region has the DNA TGTGCCGCTAAAGGGGCCGGGGAGCTGTTTTTT.